Sequencing of this T cell receptor beta chain was carried out in a study of technical replicates of blood from several donors. Per the germline V gene, CDR1 is SGHNT and CDR2 is YENEEA. The CDR3 runs 15 residues. V lost 5 bases and J lost 4, with 17 bases in between. Assay used: immunoSEQ multiplex PCR; TCRdb lists only in-frame clones, some missing. The table records just under 85,000 clones, approximately 92% of them present only once. The chain links TRBV11-3 to TRBJ1-2, with D possibly TRBD1 on 5 matching bases. Sequencing input: T cells isolated from PBMCs. This sequence was found in a human donor in good health. CDR3 residues: CASSPGHLGGYGYTF. The CDR3 DNA follows: TGTGCCAGCAGCCCTGGACACCTCGGGGGCTATGGCTACACCTTC.